The TCR beta chain described here comes from a study of blood T cell repertoires in COVID-19. It was within 2 weeks before study entry that exposed participants met a COVID-19 case. This clone has a single count. Some clones are missing from TCRdb's copy, which holds only in-frame ones; the method was immunoSEQ multiplex PCR. The data hold about 320,000 clones, with over 90% observed a single time. Trimming stripped 3 bases from V and 4 bases from J, with 11 bases between. CDR3 length: 14 amino acids. Germline V gene lookup returns CDR1 SGDLS and CDR2 YYNGEE. The TCR originated in a woman aged 25-40 years who had been exposed to COVID-19. The gene calls are TRBV9 and TRBJ1-5, with TRBD1 as a possible D gene (6 bases). Sequenced sample: PBMCs or T cells enriched from blood (not recorded which). Here the CDR3 reads CASSGDRPNQPQHF. CDR3 DNA sequence: TGTGCCAGCAGCGGCGACAGGCCAAATCAGCCCCAGCATTTT.